The next 13 T cell receptor beta chains were all read from a single sample in a study of CD8 T cells in ankylosing spondylitis (dated by TCRdb to about 2017). Library preparation was by 5' RACE. For sequencing, an Illumina HiSeq 2500 was employed. TCRdb reran the public reads through fastp at Q25 and MiXCR, keeping productive beta chains. Rows are unified per CDR3 protein, each entry keeping the most common DNA and genes. For this sample there are around 150,000 distinct CDR3 sequences; about a sixth appear just once. The ten top clones hold approximately 7.8% of the sample. Sample: blood, either unsorted or a sorted T cell fraction (not recorded which). These receptor sequences come from a male donor with ankylosing spondylitis or in good health (not recorded which).

The chain couples TRBV28 to TRBJ1-5; unclear D gene. This CDR3 is 11 amino acids long. Germline CDR1 and CDR2: MDHEN and SYDVKM. V gave up 6 bases and J gave up 9 bases, with 9 bases separating them. The CDR3 DNA is TGTGCCAGCAGCCGAGAGGGGCCCCAGCATTTT. As protein: CASSREGPQHF. Full variable domain (outside the CDR3, taken from reference TRBV28 and TRBJ1-5): DVKVTQSSRYLVKRTGEKVFLECVQDMDHENMFWYRQDPGLGLRLIYFSYDVKMKEKGDIPEGYSVSREKKERFSLILESASTNQTSMYLCASSREGPQHFGDGTRLSIL.

In its sample, this clonotype was seen a few times. This sequence joins TRBV20-1 and TRBJ2-3; D is unclear. Trimming took 7 bases from V and 3 from J, leaving 14 bases between them. Germline-derived CDR1 and CDR2 are DFQATT and SNEGSKA (reference sequence). CDR3 length equals 13 residues. The CDR3 loop is CSGQLPITDTQYF. CDR3 in DNA: TGCAGTGGTCAGCTACCTATAACAGATACGCAGTATTTT.

The chain employs TRBV2 and TRBJ2-7; 9 bases match TRBD1. Trimming removed 6 bases from V and 4 bases from J; junction bases left unmatched: 10. CDR1 SNHLY and CDR2 FYNNEI come from the germline V gene. The CDR3 loop spans 15 amino acids. CDR3 loop: CASSAPGQGSYEQYF. The CDR3 DNA is TGTGCCAGCAGCGCGCCGGGACAGGGCTCTTACGAGCAGTACTTC.

This clonotype was counted a few times. The chain couples TRBV5-1 to TRBJ2-3, with TRBD1 identical over 10 bases. The V segment lost 5 bases and the J segment 4 bases; nucleotides outside the gene matches: 7. This CDR3 has 15 residues. The germline CDR1 and CDR2 sequences are SGHRS and YFSETQ. The CDR3 spells CASRRQGAVSDTQYF. The CDR3 DNA is TGCGCCAGCAGGCGACAGGGGGCCGTCTCAGATACGCAGTATTTT.

This clonotype showed up many times. The CDR3 sequence is CASSELQGAVNEQFF. The DNA for the CDR3 is TGTGCCAGCAGTGAATTACAGGGGGCGGTAAATGAGCAGTTCTTC. V and J are TRBV2 and TRBJ2-1, with TRBD1 identical over 9 bases. Trimming took 2 bases from V and 7 from J; bases not matched to a gene: 6. The CDR3 spans 15 residues. Germline V lookup: CDR1 SNHLY, CDR2 FYNNEI.

This clonotype has at least ten counts. This CDR3 reads CASSSEANTQYF. In DNA, the CDR3 is TGTGCCAGCAGCTCAGAAGCGAATACGCAGTATTTT. V gene TRBV11-2 combines with J gene TRBJ2-3; D is uncertain. V was clipped by 4 bases and J by 7 bases, with 9 bases between them. Germline-derived CDR1 and CDR2 are SGHAT and FQNNGV. The length of the CDR3 is 12 residues.

J is TRBJ2-5 and V is TRBV28, with TRBD2 matching 7 bases. The trim removed 1 base at V and 3 bases at J, leaving 8 bases unmatched. The CDR3 is 16 residues long. Germline V gene lookup returns CDR1 MDHEN and CDR2 SYDVKM. Here the CDR3 reads CASSLLEGGTKETQYF. The CDR3 DNA follows: TGTGCCAGCAGTTTATTAGAAGGCGGGACTAAAGAGACCCAGTACTTC. Looking up the rest from reference TRBV28 and TRBJ2-5 gives the full variable domain: DVKVTQSSRYLVKRTGEKVFLECVQDMDHENMFWYRQDPGLGLRLIYFSYDVKMKEKGDIPEGYSVSREKKERFSLILESASTNQTSMYLCASSLLEGGTKETQYFGPGTRLLVL.

The rearrangement links TRBV5-1 to TRBJ1-5, with unresolved D. The CDR3 runs to 13 residues. Germline values: CDR1 SGHRS, CDR2 YFSETQ. V gave up 2 bases and J gave up 9 bases, with 12 bases separating them. CDR3 coding DNA: TGCGCCAGCAGCTTTGAAGGTTCAGGGCCCCAGCATTTT. This codes for CASSFEGSGPQHF. Supplemented by reference TRBV5-1 and TRBJ1-5, the full variable domain reads KAGVTQTPRYLIKTRGQQVTLSCSPISGHRSVSWYQQTPGQGLQFLFEYFSETQRNKGNFPGRFSGRQFSNSRSEMNVSTLELGDSALYLCASSFEGSGPQHFGDGTRLSIL.

This clonotype was counted ten times or more. The V call is TRBV20-1, the J call TRBJ2-3; 16 nucleotides agree with TRBD2. Germline V gene lookup returns CDR1 DFQATT and CDR2 SNEGSKA (reference sequence). The V and J ends lost 6 bases and 2 bases, in that order; junction bases with no gene match: 8. This CDR3 comprises 17 residues. Written as DNA, the CDR3 is TGCAGTGCGAGGGGGACTAGCGGGAGGGCAACCACAGATACGCAGTATTTT. Translating gives CSARGTSGRATTDTQYF.

This clonotype occurred many times. The CDR3: CASSRTASSGNTIYF. The CDR3 region has the DNA TGTGCCAGCAGCCGGACAGCAAGCTCTGGAAACACCATATATTTT. The chain has TRBV6-1 and TRBJ1-3; TRBD1 might be the D (6 bases). Germline lookup yields CDR1 MNHNS and CDR2 SASEGT. V lost 6 bases and J 0 bases, leaving 12 bases between the germline ends. The CDR3 contains 15 residues.

This clonotype was observed a few times. The chain has TRBV18 and TRBJ1-4; 7 bases fit TRBD1. This CDR3 comprises 14 residues. The ends lost 2 bases at V and 3 bases at J; junction bases unmatched: 0. CDR1 is KGHSH and CDR2 is LQKENI in the germline V gene. The CDR3 loop reads CASSPGTANEKLFF. DNA for the CDR3: TGTGCCAGCTCACCAGGGACAGCTAATGAAAAACTGTTTTTT.

V gene TRBV30 combines with J gene TRBJ1-1; TRBD1 is a possible D gene (6 bases). This CDR3 has 15 amino acids. CDR1 is GTSNPN, CDR2 SVGIG, per germline (reference sequence). V lost 4 bases and J lost 2, with 17 bases in between. The CDR3: CAWTLTGTFNTEAFF. For the CDR3, the DNA is TGTGCCTGGACCCTTACAGGGACCTTTAACACTGAAGCTTTCTTT.

The V call is TRBV20-1, the J call TRBJ1-3, with D possibly TRBD1 on 6 matching bases. V dropped 0 bases and J dropped 4 bases, with 13 bases sitting between them. The CDR3 is made up of 15 amino acids. Germline CDR1 reads DFQATT; CDR2 reads SNEGSKA (reference sequence). The CDR3 nucleotides read TGCAGTGCTAGAGATATGGGGGCATTCGGAAACACCATATATTTT. Amino acids: CSARDMGAFGNTIYF.